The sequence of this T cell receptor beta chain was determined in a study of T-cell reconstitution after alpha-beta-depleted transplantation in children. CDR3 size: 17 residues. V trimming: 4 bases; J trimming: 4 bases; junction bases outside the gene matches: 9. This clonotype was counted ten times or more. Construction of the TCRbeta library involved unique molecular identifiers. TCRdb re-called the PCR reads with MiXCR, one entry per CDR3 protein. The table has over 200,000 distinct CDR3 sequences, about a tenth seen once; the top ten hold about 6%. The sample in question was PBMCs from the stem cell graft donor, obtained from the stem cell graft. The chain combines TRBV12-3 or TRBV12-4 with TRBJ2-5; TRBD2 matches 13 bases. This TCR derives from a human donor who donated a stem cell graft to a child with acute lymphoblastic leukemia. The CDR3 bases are TGTGCCAGCAGTTCACGACTAGCGGGGGGCCACCTAGAGACCCAGTACTTC. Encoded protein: CASSSRLAGGHLETQYF.